This T cell receptor (beta chain) was identified in a study of response to subunit inactivated influenza vaccine. Broader study findings: Authors suggested few new T cells are recruited by each seasonal influenza vaccination.

One entry per CDR3 protein, called by TCRdb with MiXCR from the RT-PCR reads. The table lists 500,000 or so distinct CDR3 sequences, 9.5% to 12% of them singletons. A few counts support this clonotype. Its antigen is currently unknown. Deletions cut 1 base from V and 0 bases from J, with 8 bases between. Germline V gives CDR1 LGHNA, CDR2 YNFKEQ. CDR3 size: 15 residues. The chain has TRBV4-2 and TRBJ2-3; no reliable D call. The input for sequencing was PBMCs from blood, taken about 40 days after vaccination. This clonotype was obtained from a man aged 50-59 years who received an inactivated influenza vaccine. The DNA for the CDR3 is TGTGCCAGCAGCCAAGTGTGGAGCAGCACAGATACGCAGTATTTT. This encodes CASSQVWSSTDTQYF.